This record concerns one T cell receptor (beta chain) sequence. What it recognizes is unknown. TCRdb re-derived calls from the reads in MiXCR, one entry per CDR3 protein. The data show 200,000 to 250,000 distinct CDR3 sequences, approximately 40% seen once. Germline V gene lookup returns CDR1 LGHNA and CDR2 YNFKEQ. The J segment lost 1 base and the V segment lost 0 bases, leaving 2 bases of the junction unmatched. The CDR3 is 16 amino acids. The sample originates from a study of T cell repertoires in cytomegalovirus infection. Study details: The authors relied on CMV epitopes, both recently identified HLA-C-restricted and well-studied HLA-B-restricted. Public TCR beta signatures provided an indication of both CMV infection and a matching HLA type.

Study results and caveats: HLA-C-restricted CMV-specific TCR beta clonotypes prevailed in the ex vivo response. Using cumulative public TCR beta family frequency, the authors identified those who carried CMV together with the relevant HLA.

The V gene is TRBV4-2, the J gene TRBJ2-3, with 9 bases fitting TRBD2. The sequenced sample was CD8+ T cells from cultured PBMCs, obtained from culture after CMV antigen stimulation. The clonotype was recovered from a human donor in good health (CMV status not recorded). Some clones in this sample may be carry-over from other donors' samples. For the CDR3, the DNA is TGTGCCAGCAGCCAAGATTTAGCGGGGGGCACAGATACGCAGTATTTT. Amino acids: CASSQDLAGGTDTQYF.